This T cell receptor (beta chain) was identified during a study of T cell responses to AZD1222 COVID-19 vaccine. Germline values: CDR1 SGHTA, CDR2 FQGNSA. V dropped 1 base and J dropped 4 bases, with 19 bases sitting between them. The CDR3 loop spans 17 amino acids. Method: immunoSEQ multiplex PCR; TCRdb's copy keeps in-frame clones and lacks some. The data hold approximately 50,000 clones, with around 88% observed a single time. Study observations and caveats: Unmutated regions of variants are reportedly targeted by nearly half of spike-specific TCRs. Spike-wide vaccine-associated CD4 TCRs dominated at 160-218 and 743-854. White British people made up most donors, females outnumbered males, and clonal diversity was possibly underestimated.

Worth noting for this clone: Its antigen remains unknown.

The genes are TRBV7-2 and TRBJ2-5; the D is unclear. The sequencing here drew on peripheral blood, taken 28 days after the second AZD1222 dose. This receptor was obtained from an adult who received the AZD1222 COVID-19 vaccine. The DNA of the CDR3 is TGTGCCAGCAGCTTAGGCCTGACTGCCTCTGGGCTAGAGACCCAGTACTTC. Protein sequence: CASSLGLTASGLETQYF.